This TCR beta chain was sequenced for a study of metastatic and nonmetastatic thyroid tumors. Study details: Across peripheral blood and tumor or nodule tissue samples taken from malignant and benign thyroid patients, the repertoires were compared with one another. Findings of the study overall: It was reportedly found that TCR beta diversity was significantly higher in malignant thyroid tumors than in benign nodules, a difference seen in both blood and tumor samples.

Germline V CDR1 and CDR2: MNHNS, SASEGT. This CDR3 has 16 residues. V lost 7 bases to trimming and J lost 0 bases, with 13 bases between them. There are a few counts of this clone. Its antigen is currently unknown. Study processing details: It was from CDR3 differences across clinicopathological groups that a distant-metastasis classifier for papillary thyroid cancer was built. TCRdb reassembled clones from the PCR reads with MiXCR. The authors' filters were not applied to this entry. The sample has about 32,000 clones; 15% to 20% are singletons. Thyroid surgery had not been preceded by any treatment in any patient.

The chain links TRBV6-1 to TRBJ2-6, with D maybe TRBD2 (5 bases). The source is a female donor with papillary thyroid cancer or a benign thyroid nodule (not recorded which). Some clones in this sample may be carry-over from other donors' samples. The source material was blood. CDR3 sequence reads: CASTDGDTSGANVLTF. The CDR3 coding sequence is TGTGCCAGCACGGACGGGGATACCTCTGGGGCCAACGTCCTGACTTTC.